This entry is about one T cell receptor beta chain. Antigen: not known. This entry is derived from a study of tumor and adjacent non-tumor tissue in lung cancer. Study-wide points: Tumor tissue had significantly higher TCR diversity than normal lung. Higher tumor TCR diversity was associated with shorter survival. Normal lung showed higher cumulative top 100 clone frequency than tumor.

The CDR3 length is 16 residues. Germline V gene lookup returns CDR1 DFQATT and CDR2 SNEGSKA (reference sequence). The template was RNA from unsorted bulk tissue. TCRbeta libraries were built with three rounds of nested PCR, modified from ARM-PCR. TCRdb analysed the multiplex PCR reads with MiXCR anew, one entry per CDR3 protein. The table includes 130,000 or so distinct CDR3 sequences, roughly 64% detected once. This rearrangement joins TRBV20-1 to TRBJ2-2, with D perhaps assigned TRBD1 or TRBD2 (5 bases each). Sequences were obtained from lung tumor tissue. This receptor was taken from a man aged 25 to 40 with non-small cell lung cancer. The CDR3 DNA reads as TGCAATGCCGCGTCTGGGACCAGCGGATTCACCGGGGAGCTGTTTTTT. Protein: CNAASGTSGFTGELFF.